At least ten counts were recorded for the clone carrying this T cell receptor beta chain. Its antigen is undetermined. Active moderate-to-severe ophthalmopathy, Clinical Activity Score at least 3, NOSPECS at least 4, under 3 months' duration. RNA transcripts provided the source from which TCR beta CDR3 regions were amplified. The TCR CDR3 was amplified in a first-round RT-PCR using the HTBI primer set. Each CDR3 protein is one row after TCRdb ran MiXCR on the multiplex PCR reads. The table records 390,000 or so distinct CDR3 sequences, roughly 14% of them present only once. This sample was included in a study of T cells in Graves' hyperthyroidism and ophthalmopathy. Turning to the study itself: Before treatment of any kind, peripheral blood was taken at initial diagnosis.

Notes on the study in general: Researchers found most expanded thyroid clonotypes above 0.001 in blood as well. A median around 6.8 months before onset, the model predicted ophthalmopathy.

CDR3 length equals 15 residues. Trimming pared 1 base from V and 2 bases from J, leaving 11 bases between. The V gene's germline CDR1 is SEHNR and CDR2 FQNEAQ (reference sequence). The V gene is TRBV7-9, the J gene TRBJ1-1, with D unclear. What was sequenced was blood. The sequence derives from a man younger than 35 with Graves' ophthalmopathy. This CDR3 is CASSLGRASNTEAFF. The CDR3 DNA reads TGTGCCAGCAGCTTAGGCCGGGCCAGCAACACTGAAGCTTTCTTT.